The rows below give T cell receptor beta chains drawn from one sample of a study of T cell responses to AZD1222 COVID-19 vaccine. The repertoire was sequenced with immunoSEQ multiplex PCR; TCRdb's copy has only in-frame clones and lacks some. The sample lists more than 50,000 clones, 87% occurring once. Source: peripheral blood, taken on day 0 of AZD1222 vaccination. Receptor source: an adult in good health. The CDR3 runs from the conserved cysteine through the conserved F or W. Fields, in order: D gene, V gene, J gene, CDR3 length, clone size, CDR3 protein, CDR3 DNA. The D gene is left open where the match is weak. Size tells how often a clone was seen (once, few, many) or the class of an expanded clone, and some rows leave it out.

TRBD1,TRBV5-1,TRBJ2-6,16,.,CASNPGQGAGANVLTF,TGCGCCAGCAATCCGGGACAGGGGGCTGGGGCCAACGTCCTGACTTTC
.,TRBV18,TRBJ2-1,15,.,CASSPVGTPDNEQFF,TGTGCCAGCTCACCCGTCGGGACGCCTGATAATGAGCAGTTCTTC
.,TRBV19,TRBJ2-2,14,.,CASSIESTTGELFF,TGTGCCAGTAGTATTGAATCCACTACCGGGGAGCTGTTTTTT
.,TRBV7-2,TRBJ2-5,15,.,CASSQTPWGRETQYF,TGTGCCAGCAGCCAAACACCCTGGGGGCGGGAGACCCAGTACTTC
TRBD1,TRBV18,TRBJ1-6,16,once,CASSPIRQGGGSPLHF,TGTGCCAGCTCACCAATTCGACAGGGTGGCGGATCACCCCTCCACTTT
.,TRBV10-1,TRBJ1-5,14,few,CASTGTWGNQPQHF,TGCGCCAGTACCGGGACATGGGGCAATCAGCCCCAGCATTTT
.,TRBV7-9,TRBJ1-2,11,.,CASSLTYGYTF,TGTGCCAGCAGCTTAACCTATGGCTACACCTTC
.,TRBV3-1/TRBV3-2,TRBJ2-5,17,.,CASSQVRRVRSPETQYF,TGTGCCAGCAGCCAAGTAAGGAGGGTTAGGTCCCCAGAGACCCAGTACTTC
TRBD2,TRBV9,TRBJ2-1,14,.,CASSVGSGDNEQFF,TGTGCCAGCAGCGTAGGTAGCGGGGACAATGAGCAGTTCTTC
.,TRBV7-9,TRBJ1-4,16,.,CASSPRGGASNEKLFF,TGTGCCAGCAGCCCTCGAGGAGGCGCGTCTAATGAAAAACTGTTTTTT
TRBD1,TRBV20-1,TRBJ1-1,13,.,CSASGTGLTEAFF,TGCAGTGCTAGTGGGACAGGGTTGACTGAAGCTTTCTTT
TRBD1,TRBV3-1/TRBV3-2,TRBJ1-2,14,.,CASSQVRGPYGYTF,TGTGCCAGCAGCCAAGTGAGGGGGCCATATGGCTACACCTTC
.,TRBV13,TRBJ1-1,14,.,CASSLGYMNTEAFF,TGTGCCAGCAGCTTAGGGTATATGAACACTGAAGCTTTCTTT
.,TRBV7-2,TRBJ1-5,15,.,CASSQAAGHGQPQHF,TGTGCCAGCAGCCAGGCGGCAGGGCACGGTCAGCCCCAGCATTTT
.,TRBV18,TRBJ1-1,15,.,CASSPRTGTDTEAFF,TGTGCCAGCTCACCACGTACGGGGACGGACACTGAAGCTTTCTTT
.,TRBV7-9,TRBJ1-1,11,.,CASSVVAEAFF,TGTGCCAGCAGCGTGGTGGCTGAAGCTTTCTTT
.,TRBV5-6,TRBJ2-2,15,.,CASSLAASNTGELFF,TGTGCCAGCAGCTTGGCTGCCTCGAACACCGGGGAGCTGTTTTTT
TRBD1,TRBV19,TRBJ2-7,16,once,CAGSIMSGTGIYEQYF,TGTGCCGGTAGTATAATGAGTGGGACAGGGATCTACGAGCAGTACTTC
.,TRBV9,TRBJ1-3,16,.,CASSEYEGSSGNTIYF,TGTGCCAGCAGTGAATATGAGGGGAGTTCCGGAAACACCATATATTTT
.,TRBV6-5,TRBJ1-5,15,.,CASSPGTANNQPQHF,TGTGCCAGCAGCCCCGGGACGGCTAACAATCAGCCCCAGCATTTT
TRBD1,TRBV18,TRBJ1-1,15,.,CASSPPGQGTSEAFF,TGTGCCAGCTCTCCACCGGGACAGGGTACCTCCGAAGCTTTCTTT
.,TRBV7-8,TRBJ1-1,16,.,CASSLAVATSGTEAFF,TGTGCCAGCAGCTTAGCGGTGGCGACCTCGGGGACTGAAGCTTTCTTT
.,TRBV10-3,TRBJ1-1,13,.,CAIKKDMNTEAFF,TGTGCCATCAAGAAAGACATGAACACTGAAGCTTTCTTT
TRBD1,TRBV19,TRBJ2-2,14,.,CASSRQGRTGELFF,TGTGCCAGTAGCCGACAGGGTAGAACCGGGGAGCTGTTTTTT
.,TRBV2,TRBJ2-7,13,.,CASSEPWVYEQYF,TGTGCCAGCAGCGAACCCTGGGTATACGAGCAGTACTTC
TRBD1,TRBV6-1,TRBJ1-2,13,.,CASSEATGVSYTF,TGTGCCAGCAGTGAAGCAACAGGGGTTAGCTACACCTTC